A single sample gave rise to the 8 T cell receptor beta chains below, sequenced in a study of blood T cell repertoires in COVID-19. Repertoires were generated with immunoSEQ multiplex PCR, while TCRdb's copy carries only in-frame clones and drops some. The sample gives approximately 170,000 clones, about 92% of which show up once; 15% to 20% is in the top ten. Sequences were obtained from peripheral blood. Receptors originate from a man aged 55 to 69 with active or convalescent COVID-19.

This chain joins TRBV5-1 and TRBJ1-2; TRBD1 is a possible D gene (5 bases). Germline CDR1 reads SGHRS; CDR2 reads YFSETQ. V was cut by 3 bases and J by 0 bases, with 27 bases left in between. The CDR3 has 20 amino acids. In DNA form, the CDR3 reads TGCGCCAGCAGCTACCTCAGGGCTCAGGGTCTTTCACAAGCTAACTATGGCTACACCTTC. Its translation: CASSYLRAQGLSQANYGYTF.

The DNA for the CDR3 is TGCGCCAGCAGCCAATACTATACGACAGAGCGCTACGAGCAGTACTTC. This encodes CASSQYYTTERYEQYF. The chain has TRBV5-1 and TRBJ2-7; maybe TRBD1 (5 bases). The CDR3 sequence is 16 residues long. Germline V gene sequence: CDR1 SGHRS, CDR2 YFSETQ. Trimming shortened V by 4 bases and J by 3 bases, and 20 bases separated the two germline ends.

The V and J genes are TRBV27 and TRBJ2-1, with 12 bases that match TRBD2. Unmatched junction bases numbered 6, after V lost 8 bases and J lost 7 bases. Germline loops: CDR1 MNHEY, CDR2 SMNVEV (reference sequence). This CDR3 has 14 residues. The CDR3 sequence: CASQVTSGSNEQFF. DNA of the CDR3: TGTGCCAGCCAAGTGACTAGCGGGAGTAATGAGCAGTTCTTC.

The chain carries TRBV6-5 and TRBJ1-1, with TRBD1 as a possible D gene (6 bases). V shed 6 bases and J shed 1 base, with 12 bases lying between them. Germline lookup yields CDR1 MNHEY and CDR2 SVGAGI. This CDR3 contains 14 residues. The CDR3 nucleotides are TGTGCCAGCAGCACCCTGACAGGGAACACTGAAGCTTTCTTT. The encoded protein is CASSTLTGNTEAFF.

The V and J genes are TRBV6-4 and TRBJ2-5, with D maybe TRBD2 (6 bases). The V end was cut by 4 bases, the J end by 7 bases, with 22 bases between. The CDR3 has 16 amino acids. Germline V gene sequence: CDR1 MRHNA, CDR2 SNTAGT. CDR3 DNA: TGTGCCAGCAGTGCCTCCGGAGGGCCCAATGGGGGGACCCAGTACTTC. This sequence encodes CASSASGGPNGGTQYF.

CDR3 sequence: CASSWGQINTEAFF. The CDR3 DNA reads TGTGCCAGCAGCTGGGGACAGATTAACACTGAAGCTTTCTTT. The V call is TRBV11-2, the J call TRBJ1-1, with 7 bases fitting TRBD1. V lost 4 bases and J lost 2; bases outside the gene matches: 4. The CDR3 length is 14 residues. Per germline, CDR1 SGHAT and CDR2 FQNNGV.

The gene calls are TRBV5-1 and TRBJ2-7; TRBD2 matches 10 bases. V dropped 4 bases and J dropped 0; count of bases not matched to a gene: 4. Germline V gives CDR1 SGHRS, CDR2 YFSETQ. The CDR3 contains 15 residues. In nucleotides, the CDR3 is TGCGCCAGCAGCGTCGCTAGCGGGGGCTCCTACGAGCAGTACTTC. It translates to CASSVASGGSYEQYF.

The CDR3 loop reads CASSLAGQGGNTIYF. Here the CDR3 DNA reads TGTGCCAGCAGCTTAGCGGGACAGGGAGGAAACACCATATATTTT. The chain links TRBV7-6 to TRBJ1-3; 9 bases match TRBD1. Looked up from germline, CDR1 is SGHVS and CDR2 is FNYEAQ. The CDR3 contains 15 residues. V was pared by 0 bases and J by 4 bases, with 1 base of the junction left unmatched.